Here is one T cell receptor beta chain with its context. Its antigen is as yet unknown. The data derive from a study of cytomegalovirus exposure and HLA in healthy donors. Findings of the study overall: It emerged from a later analysis that several of the most significant clusters appeared to be linked to common viral pathogens. A previous analysis found most TCR beta V segments productive roughly 87% or roughly 30% of the time. V- and J-gene trimming of TCR beta was linked (in a later analysis) to a missense DCLRE1C variant.

PCR used 60 Vbeta primers and 13 Jbeta primers. Authors' analysis steps: Later, tens of millions of unique TCR beta chains were counted in an analysis, and around 11 million of them were shared. Sequencing used immunoSEQ multiplex PCR; TCRdb keeps in-frame clones, though not all of them. The V and J calls and the clone size are those of that table, but D and trimming were determined from the DNA. The sample table sets out 90,000 to 150,000 clones. CDR1 is SGHVS and CDR2 is FNYEAQ in the germline V gene. There are 14 residues in the CDR3. The V gene end was trimmed by 2 bases and the J gene end by 8 bases; junction bases not matched to a gene: 4.

The clonotype comes from a man aged 18 to 29 in good health and CMV-seronegative. The V call is TRBV7-6, the J call TRBJ1-4; 8 nucleotides match TRBD1. Sample: PBMCs. The CDR3 coding sequence is TGTGCCAGCAGCTTAAGAGGGGACAGGGAAAAACTGTTTTTT. Translation: CASSLRGDREKLFF.